The 22 T cell receptor beta chains given below trace back to one sample, sequenced in a study of post-analysis software for immune sequencing data. Study results and caveats: Patients carried a handful of TRBV segments more frequently than controls did, and TRBV5-6, TRBV5-1 and TRBV20-1 were among them.

The authors incorporated unique molecular identifiers into the TCR beta cDNA libraries. MiXCR, applied by TCRdb to the PCR reads, yields one record per CDR3 protein. This table holds around 710,000 distinct CDR3 sequences, around 46% found once. No cognate antigen is known for these TCRs. Input material: blood. All receptors come from a girl aged 5 to 17 with multiple sclerosis.

The table lists this clonotype with a few counts. J is TRBJ2-1 and V is TRBV28; TRBD1 matches at 8 bases. Trimming took 7 bases from V and 0 from J; bases not matched to a gene: 8. The CDR3 covers 16 residues. CDR1 MDHEN and CDR2 SYDVKM come from the germline V gene. CDR3 bases: TGTGCCAGCAAGGCTACAGGGGGGAGCTCCTACAATGAGCAGTTCTTC. Translating it yields CASKATGGSSYNEQFF.

This clonotype occurred a few times. CDR3: CASSASHRASNEKLFF. Written as DNA, the CDR3 is TGTGCCAGCAGCGCCAGTCACCGGGCTTCAAATGAAAAACTGTTTTTT. V and J are TRBV12-3 or TRBV12-4 and TRBJ1-4; D is ambiguous. The CDR3 sequence is 16 residues long. The V and J ends lost 6 bases and 5 bases respectively, with 19 bases between them.

Here the CDR3 DNA reads TGTGCCAGCAGTTTCATAGCAGACGCGCAGTATTTT. Protein product: CASSFIADAQYF. This chain uses TRBV12-3 or TRBV12-4 with TRBJ2-3, with no clear D. The ends were cut back, 3 bases at V and 10 bases at J, with 11 bases in the middle. The length of the CDR3 is 12 residues.

A note on this clonotype: The junction shows a germline mismatch at one end, possibly a read error. The chain uses TRBV27 and TRBJ1-4; D is uncertain. The CDR3 length is 13 residues. CDR1 and CDR2 from the germline V gene are MNHEY and SMNVEV (reference sequence). For the CDR3, the DNA is TGTGCCAGCAGTTTACTCGACAATGGAAAACTGTTTTTT. Translation gives CASSLLDNGKLFF. Based on the CDR3 plus reference TRBV27 and TRBJ1-4, the full variable domain is EAQVTQNPRYLITVTGKKLTVTCSQNMNHEYMSWYRQDPGLGLRQIYYSMNVEVTDKGDVPEGYKVSRKEKRNFPLILESPSPNQTSLYFCASSLLDNGKLFFGSGTQLSVL.

The chain recombines TRBV7-9 with TRBJ2-7; 8 bases are a match to TRBD1. Germline values: CDR1 SEHNR, CDR2 FQNEAQ (reference sequence). Germline trimming cut 5 bases from V and 2 bases from J; bases unmatched to any gene: 11. This CDR3 has 16 amino acids. CDR3 loop: CASSPPTGQGTYEQYF. The CDR3 DNA reads TGTGCCAGCAGCCCTCCGACCGGACAGGGCACCTACGAGCAGTACTTC. Full variable domain (outside the CDR3, taken from reference TRBV7-9 and TRBJ2-7): DTGVSQNPRHKITKRGQNVTFRCDPISEHNRLYWYRQTLGQGPEFLTYFQNEAQLEKSRLLSDRFSAERPKGSFSTLEIQRTEQGDSAMYLCASSPPTGQGTYEQYFGPGTRLTVT.

The chain recombines TRBV20-1 with TRBJ1-4; no reliable D call. The V and J ends lost 1 base and 3 bases respectively, with 6 bases between them. This CDR3 region has 13 residues. In germline, CDR1 is DFQATT, CDR2 SNEGSKA (reference sequence). The CDR3 nucleotides read TGCAGTGCTAGAGGGGTACCTAATGAAAAACTGTTTTTT. It yields the protein CSARGVPNEKLFF.

This clonotype was seen a handful of times. CDR3 residues: CASSFMGAGDTQYF. The CDR3 region has the DNA TGTGCCAGCAGTTTTATGGGGGCTGGAGATACGCAGTATTTT. The chain carries TRBV27 and TRBJ2-3; a possible D gene is TRBD1 (6 bases). V lost 3 bases and J 5 bases, leaving 12 bases between the germline ends. CDR1 MNHEY and CDR2 SMNVEV come from the germline V gene (reference sequence). The length of the CDR3 is 14 residues.

This clonotype was picked up a small number of times. The V call is TRBV15, the J call TRBJ2-1; TRBD2 matches 7 bases. The germline V gene encodes CDR1 LNHNV and CDR2 YYDKDF (reference sequence). V trimming: 8 bases; J trimming: 11 bases; junction bases outside the gene matches: 9. This CDR3 region has 12 residues. The CDR3 here is CATRGSAPQQFF. The CDR3 DNA reads as TGTGCCACCCGCGGGAGCGCCCCACAGCAGTTCTTC.

This chain links TRBV20-1 with TRBJ1-2, with D perhaps TRBD1 (6 bases). The CDR3 sequence is 11 residues long. The germline V gene has CDR1 DFQATT and CDR2 SNEGSKA (reference sequence). Here the CDR3 DNA reads TGCAGGGGGGCGGGGGCGGGTGGCTACACCTTC. This sequence encodes CRGAGAGGYTF.

The chain links TRBV20-1 to TRBJ1-4; TRBD1 matches at 9 bases. CDR1 and CDR2 from the germline V gene are DFQATT and SNEGSKA (reference sequence). Trimming took 3 bases from V and 7 from J; bases not matched to a gene: 6. The CDR3 has 14 amino acids. The CDR3 DNA follows: TGCAGTGCTAGGCCGGGACAGGGAGGTGAAAAACTGTTTTTT. This translates into CSARPGQGGEKLFF.

The genes are TRBV3-1 and TRBJ2-7; D might be TRBD1 (5 bases). Germline CDR1 reads LGHDT; CDR2 reads YNNKEL (reference sequence). V was trimmed by 4 bases and J by 1 base, leaving 20 bases between them. This CDR3 comprises 17 residues. The CDR3 bases are TGTGCCAGCAGCCCCCTCCCGGCAACAGGAAAGTCCTACGAGCAGTACTTC. Its protein product is CASSPLPATGKSYEQYF.

The V and J genes are TRBV7-8 and TRBJ2-3, with D maybe TRBD1 (6 bases). The germline gives CDR1 SGHVS, CDR2 FQNEAQ. This CDR3 contains 13 residues. V was shortened by 2 bases and J by 6 bases, with 9 bases between the two germline ends. CDR3 loop: CASSLQRGDTQYF. The DNA for the CDR3 is TGTGCCAGCAGCTTACAGAGGGGGGATACGCAGTATTTT.

CDR3 nucleotide sequence: TGCAGCGCCAAGGGACAGGGGACTGAAGCTTTCTTT. Translated, it gives CSAKGQGTEAFF. The chain combines TRBV29-1 with TRBJ1-1; 10 nucleotides line up with TRBD1. This CDR3 spans 12 amino acids. The ends lost 7 bases at V and 5 bases at J; junction bases unmatched: 4. The germline CDR1 and CDR2 sequences are SQVTM and ANQGSEA. The entire variable domain, with the rest obtained from reference TRBV29-1 and TRBJ1-1, is as follows: SAVISQKPSRDICQRGTSLTIQCQVDSQVTMMFWYRQQPGQSLTLIATANQGSEATYESGFVIDKFPISRPNLTFSTLTVSNMSPEDSSIYLCSAKGQGTEAFFGQGTRLTVV.

This rearrangement joins TRBV12-3 or TRBV12-4 to TRBJ1-2; 8 bases agree with TRBD1. Germline trimming cut 6 bases from V and 4 bases from J; bases unmatched to any gene: 7. The CDR3 is 14 residues long. CDR3: CASSPTGTGYGYTF. The CDR3 region has the DNA TGTGCCAGCAGCCCAACCGGGACAGGCTATGGCTACACCTTC.

Worth noting for this clonotype: The germline gene is not matched at one end of the junction; a read error may be the cause. V is TRBV30 and J is TRBJ2-4; a possible D gene is TRBD2 (5 bases). The J call may be in error: the DNA end matches TRBJ2-7 better. The CDR3 consists of 13 residues. CDR1 and CDR2 from the germline V gene are GTSNPN and SVGIG (reference sequence). Written as DNA, the CDR3 is TGTCCCTGGAGTAGGACTCGCGGGTACGAGCAGTACTTC. This gives the protein CPWSRTRGYEQYF.

The chain has TRBV29-1 and TRBJ1-2; 11 nucleotides align to TRBD1. There are 15 residues in the CDR3. Trimming removed 4 bases from V and 2 bases from J; junction bases left unmatched: 6. Germline CDR1 SQVTM, CDR2 ANQGSEA. In DNA, the CDR3 is TGCAGCGTTGGGACAGGGGGCTTTTTAAACTATGGCTACACCTTC. It is translated as CSVGTGGFLNYGYTF.

This chain uses TRBV7-2 with TRBJ1-2, with D hard to call. Germline CDR1 is SGHTA and CDR2 is FQGNSA. This CDR3 region has 14 residues. V was trimmed by 1 base and J by 5 bases, leaving 11 bases between them. CDR3 in amino acids: CASSLESTEYGYTF. DNA for the CDR3: TGTGCCAGCAGCTTAGAATCGACCGAGTATGGCTACACCTTC.

The J gene is TRBJ2-7, the V gene TRBV27, with no clear D. In germline, CDR1 is MNHEY, CDR2 SMNVEV (reference sequence). The V end was cut by 9 bases, the J end by 2 bases, with 11 bases between. There are 12 residues in the CDR3. CDR3 loop: CASWLHPYEQYF. The CDR3 DNA follows: TGTGCCAGTTGGTTACATCCCTACGAGCAGTACTTC.

CDR3 DNA: TGTGCCAGCAGCCTCCAACTACAGGGTTGGGCGAGTGGCTACACCTTC. This sequence encodes CASSLQLQGWASGYTF. The chain recombines TRBV3-1 with TRBJ1-2; tentative D call: TRBD1 (6 bases). CDR3 length equals 16 residues. V gave up 4 bases and J gave up 7 bases, with 22 bases separating them. Germline CDR1 LGHDT, CDR2 YNNKEL (reference sequence).

The rearrangement links TRBV7-8 to TRBJ1-6; D is unclear. This CDR3 has 15 residues. Trimming removed 5 bases at V and 7 bases at J, with 15 bases between. Germline lookup yields CDR1 SGHVS and CDR2 FQNEAQ. The CDR3 DNA follows: TGTGCCAGCAGCAGCCCTGGGCTGGCGAATTCACCCCTCCACTTT. It yields the protein CASSSPGLANSPLHF.

The V call is TRBV5-1, the J call TRBJ1-4; D gene unclear. Germline CDR1 reads SGHRS; CDR2 reads YFSETQ. Trimming pared 4 bases from V and 8 bases from J, leaving 12 bases between. The CDR3 length is 13 residues. The CDR3 reads CASSPRTNEKLFF. CDR3 coding DNA: TGCGCCAGCAGCCCTAGGACGAACGAAAAACTGTTTTTT.

The rearrangement uses TRBV21-1 and TRBJ1-1; the table gives TRBD1 as D, unverified against the DNA. TRBV21-1 is a pseudogene. The CDR3 is 15 residues long. CDR3 in DNA: TGTGCCAGCAGCAAAGGGGGACTTCTGAACACTGAAGCTTTCTTT. Translated, it gives CASSKGGLLNTEAFF.